A single sample is the source of the 30 T cell receptor beta chains below, sequenced in a study of T cell responses to AZD1222 COVID-19 vaccine. Using immunoSEQ multiplex PCR, the repertoire was profiled, and TCRdb retains in-frame clones only, with some absent. The sample lists roughly 100,000 clones, nearly 90% seen once, with about 40% in the top ten. Sequenced material: peripheral blood, taken 28 days after the second AZD1222 dose. The receptors come from an adult who received the AZD1222 COVID-19 vaccine.

This chain connects TRBV28 to TRBJ2-3; no firm D call. Trimming stripped 2 bases from V and 0 bases from J, with 9 bases between. The CDR3 is 15 amino acids. Germline loops: CDR1 MDHEN, CDR2 SYDVKM. The CDR3 DNA sequence: TGTGCCAGCAGTTTAGGGCAAACTAGCACAGATACGCAGTATTTT. Protein: CASSLGQTSTDTQYF.

The V gene is TRBV19, the J gene TRBJ2-1; 8 positions match TRBD2. J was trimmed by 8 bases and V by 1 base; bases with no gene match: 10. Germline CDR1 reads LNHDA; CDR2 reads SQIVND (reference sequence). The CDR3 contains 16 residues. Here the CDR3 reads CASSIGTSLSDDEQFF. The CDR3 DNA follows: TGTGCCAGTAGTATAGGGACTAGCCTCAGTGACGATGAGCAGTTCTTC.

This clone showed up just a few times. The chain employs TRBV5-6 and TRBJ2-1; D possibly corresponds to TRBD2 (6 bases). The CDR3 length is 15 residues. Trimming took 3 bases from V and 4 from J, leaving 14 bases between them. CDR1 is SGHDT, CDR2 YYEEEE, per germline. DNA of the CDR3: TGTGCCAGCAGCTCGGAGGGTCGGAGGTACAATGAGCAGTTCTTC. This sequence encodes CASSSEGRRYNEQFF.

V and J are TRBV6-2 or TRBV6-3 and TRBJ2-7, with D maybe TRBD2 (5 bases). V lost 5 bases, J lost 5 bases, and 13 bases lay in between. The germline gives CDR1 MNHEY, CDR2 SVGEGT. This CDR3 has 13 residues. The CDR3 DNA is TGTGCCAGCAGTGACTACGGGTTCCACGAGCAGTACTTC. Translating it yields CASSDYGFHEQYF.

This sequence joins TRBV7-2 and TRBJ2-3, with 13 positions matching TRBD2. The CDR3 loop spans 16 amino acids. Germline CDR1 SGHTA, CDR2 FQGNSA. V was pared by 3 bases and J by 4 bases, with 4 bases of the junction left unmatched. The CDR3 DNA is TGTGCCAGCAGCTTTTTAGGACTAGCGGGAGCAGATACGCAGTATTTT. As protein: CASSFLGLAGADTQYF.

The gene calls are TRBV19 and TRBJ1-4; TRBD1 might be the D (6 bases). This CDR3 is 15 amino acids long. In germline, CDR1 is LNHDA, CDR2 SQIVND (reference sequence). V lost 4 bases to trimming and J lost 1 base, with 10 bases between them. CDR3 residues: CASSTQGQTNEKLFF. CDR3 DNA: TGTGCCAGTAGTACCCAGGGGCAAACTAATGAAAAACTGTTTTTT.

The gene calls are TRBV19 and TRBJ1-2, with unresolved D. V was cut by 6 bases and J by 0 bases, with 8 bases left in between. Looked up from germline, CDR1 is LNHDA and CDR2 is SQIVND (reference sequence). This CDR3 has 13 residues. The CDR3 DNA reads as TGTGCCAGTAGGCCCCCAGCTAACTATGGCTACACCTTC. Residues: CASRPPANYGYTF.

The CDR3 loop reads CASSNQPGANYGYTF. Written as DNA, the CDR3 is TGTGCCAGCAGCAACCAACCGGGGGCTAACTATGGCTACACCTTC. The genes are TRBV7-3 and TRBJ1-2; TRBD1 might be the D (5 bases). The germline gives CDR1 SGHTA, CDR2 FQGTGA. V dropped 5 bases and J dropped 0 bases, with 13 bases sitting between them. There are 15 residues in the CDR3.

The chain uses TRBV5-8 and TRBJ2-3, with TRBD1 matching over 7 bases. In germline, CDR1 is SGHTS, CDR2 YDEGEE. This CDR3 has 15 amino acids. The trim removed 0 bases at V and 3 bases at J, leaving 4 bases unmatched. The DNA of the CDR3 is TGTGCCAGCAGCTTGGCGACAGGGAAGACAGATACGCAGTATTTT. It translates to CASSLATGKTDTQYF.

The chain uses TRBV28 and TRBJ1-2; 9 bases match TRBD1. Germline V lookup: CDR1 MDHEN, CDR2 SYDVKM. There are 14 residues in the CDR3. The V and J ends lost 8 bases and 5 bases, in that order; junction bases with no gene match: 9. The CDR3 is CASALQQGAYGYTF. The CDR3, as DNA: TGTGCCAGCGCCTTACAACAGGGGGCATATGGCTACACCTTC.

The chain uses TRBV7-9 and TRBJ2-3; D gene uncertain. In germline, CDR1 is SEHNR, CDR2 FQNEAQ (reference sequence). The V and J ends lost 4 bases and 6 bases respectively, with 8 bases between them. CDR3 size: 12 residues. CDR3 sequence: CASSSGSDTQYF. CDR3 coding DNA: TGTGCCAGCAGCTCCGGTTCGGATACGCAGTATTTT.

A word on this clone: Other DNA sequences in the sample encode the same CDR3. The chain couples TRBV4-2 to TRBJ2-1; D possibly matches TRBD1 or TRBD2 (5 bases each). The CDR3 is 14 residues long. Germline V gives CDR1 LGHNA, CDR2 YNFKEQ. With 1 base removed from V and 1 base from J, the gap between germline ends came to 5 bases. The DNA of the CDR3 is TGTGCCAGCAGCCAAGGGGGGTCCTACAATGAGCAGTTCTTC. This gives the protein CASSQGGSYNEQFF.

This sequence joins TRBV6-9 and TRBJ1-5, with no clear D. The CDR3 is 15 amino acids. Trimming shortened V by 3 bases and J by 3 bases, and 12 bases separated the two germline ends. Germline lookup yields CDR1 MNHGY and CDR2 SVAAGI. CDR3 DNA sequence: TGTGCCAGCAGTTACAGTGGCCAGACCAATCAGCCCCAGCATTTT. Its protein is CASSYSGQTNQPQHF.

The CDR3 protein is CASRPFGSTDTQYF. CDR3 coding DNA: TGTGCCAGCAGGCCTTTTGGGAGCACAGATACGCAGTATTTT. This sequence joins TRBV6-5 and TRBJ2-3; D is unresolved. The CDR3 length is 14 residues. V lost 6 bases and J lost 0, with 10 bases in between. The germline V gene encodes CDR1 MNHEY and CDR2 SVGAGI.

The chain is built from TRBV5-1 and TRBJ2-7; 13 nucleotides line up with TRBD2. With 3 bases clipped from V and 7 bases from J, the junction kept 10 bases outside the gene matches. The CDR3 sequence is 16 residues long. In germline, CDR1 is SGHRS, CDR2 YFSETQ. CDR3 sequence reads: CASSSKLAGGAFEQYF. The CDR3 DNA follows: TGCGCCAGCAGCTCGAAACTAGCGGGAGGGGCCTTTGAGCAGTACTTC.

The chain joins TRBV6-5 to TRBJ1-1, with D possibly being TRBD1 (6 bases). Trimming removed 5 bases at V and 13 bases at J, with 17 bases between. This CDR3 comprises 12 residues. In germline, CDR1 is MNHEY, CDR2 SVGAGI. CDR3 DNA: TGTGCCAGCAGTACCCCAGGGGAGGATGGTTTCTTT. Its protein is CASSTPGEDGFF.

This chain joins TRBV27 and TRBJ2-3, with 9 positions matching TRBD1. The CDR3 totals 15 residues. The germline V gene encodes CDR1 MNHEY and CDR2 SMNVEV (reference sequence). V dropped 4 bases and J dropped 5; count of bases not matched to a gene: 7. In nucleotides, the CDR3 is TGTGCCAGCAGTTCCACCGGGACAGGGAGAGATACGCAGTATTTT. Protein product: CASSSTGTGRDTQYF.

The chain is built from TRBV27 and TRBJ2-2; the D is unclear. V shed 2 bases and J shed 8 bases, with 9 bases lying between them. CDR3 length equals 13 residues. Germline CDR1 reads MNHEY; CDR2 reads SMNVEV (reference sequence). CDR3 amino acids: CASSLGGNGELFF. CDR3 DNA sequence: TGTGCCAGCAGTTTAGGCGGTAATGGGGAGCTGTTTTTT.

The chain joins TRBV5-1 to TRBJ1-1; perhaps TRBD1 as D (5 bases). Looked up from germline, CDR1 is SGHRS and CDR2 is YFSETQ. The CDR3 runs to 14 residues. V was clipped by 4 bases and J by 6 bases, with 16 bases between them. The CDR3: CASSAYALGAEAFF. In nucleotides, the CDR3 is TGCGCCAGCAGCGCGTACGCTTTGGGGGCTGAAGCTTTCTTT. The whole variable domain, filled in from reference TRBV5-1 and TRBJ1-1, reads KAGVTQTPRYLIKTRGQQVTLSCSPISGHRSVSWYQQTPGQGLQFLFEYFSETQRNKGNFPGRFSGRQFSNSRSEMNVSTLELGDSALYLCASSAYALGAEAFFGQGTRLTVV.

The rearrangement links TRBV28 to TRBJ2-5, with 8 positions matching TRBD1. Germline CDR1 is MDHEN and CDR2 is SYDVKM. This CDR3 has 15 amino acids. V gave up 6 bases and J gave up 4 bases; unmatched junction bases: 10. The CDR3 DNA follows: TGTGCCAGCAGCCCCAACGACAGGGGAAGAGAGACCCAGTACTTC. Residues: CASSPNDRGRETQYF.

The V call is TRBV2, the J call TRBJ2-1; maybe TRBD2 (6 bases). V dropped 9 bases and J dropped 0 bases, with 12 bases sitting between them. CDR1 is SNHLY and CDR2 is FYNNEI in the germline V gene. CDR3 length: 14 amino acids. This chain's CDR3 is CASGGTLSYNEQFF. The CDR3 nucleotides are TGTGCCAGTGGAGGGACTCTCTCCTACAATGAGCAGTTCTTC.

This clone came up a few times. The CDR3 spells CATSSGATGNTIYF. The CDR3 DNA reads as TGTGCCACCAGTAGTGGGGCGACTGGAAACACCATATATTTT. The rearrangement uses TRBV24-1 and TRBJ1-3; D may be TRBD1 (5 bases). This CDR3 spans 14 amino acids. CDR1 is KGHDR, CDR2 SFDVKD, per germline. V was clipped by 6 bases and J by 2 bases, with 10 bases between them.

The chain carries TRBV6-5 and TRBJ2-7; D ambiguous. The CDR3 consists of 12 residues. With 4 bases removed from V and 3 bases from J, the gap between germline ends came to 7 bases. Germline-derived CDR1 and CDR2 are MNHEY and SVGAGI. The CDR3 protein is CASSSLNYEQYF. The CDR3 DNA sequence: TGTGCCAGCAGTTCTTTGAACTACGAGCAGTACTTC.

V and J are TRBV9 and TRBJ2-3, with 11 bases identical to TRBD2. V lost 1 base, J lost 3 bases, and 4 bases stayed unmatched. This CDR3 has 16 amino acids. From germline, CDR1 is SGDLS and CDR2 YYNGEE. The CDR3 DNA sequence: TGTGCCAGCAGCGTACGAACTAGCGGGAGTACAGATACGCAGTATTTT. This gives the protein CASSVRTSGSTDTQYF. Based on the CDR3 plus reference TRBV9 and TRBJ2-3, the full variable domain is DSGVTQTPKHLITATGQRVTLRCSPRSGDLSVYWYQQSLDQGLQFLIQYYNGEERAKGNILERFSAQQFPDLHSELNLSSLELGDSALYFCASSVRTSGSTDTQYFGPGTRLTVL.

The rearrangement joins TRBV5-5 to TRBJ1-5, with no clear D. CDR3 length: 14 amino acids. V gave up 3 bases and J gave up 7 bases, with 14 bases separating them. The germline gives CDR1 SGHKS, CDR2 YYEKEE (reference sequence). This CDR3 is CASSSDIRSQPQHF. DNA for the CDR3: TGTGCCAGCAGCTCCGACATCCGGTCCCAGCCCCAGCATTTT.

This chain's CDR3 is CASSEGTGVSQPQHF. Written as DNA, the CDR3 is TGTGCCAGCAGTGAAGGGACAGGGGTGAGTCAGCCCCAGCATTTT. This chain joins TRBV2 and TRBJ1-5; 9 bases fit TRBD1. From germline, CDR1 is SNHLY and CDR2 FYNNEI. The CDR3 has 15 amino acids. The junction had 4 bases not matched to a gene; V was cut back by 1 base and J by 6 bases.

The chain combines TRBV3-1 (or the pseudogene TRBV3-2) with TRBJ2-3; TRBD2 matches at 8 bases. Germline trimming cut 4 bases from V and 4 bases from J; bases unmatched to any gene: 7. The CDR3 has 15 amino acids. From germline, CDR1 is LGHDT and CDR2 YNNKEL (reference sequence). The CDR3 nucleotides read TGTGCCAGCAGCCCGAGCGGGAGTCGAGCAGATACGCAGTATTTT. Translating it yields CASSPSGSRADTQYF.

In this sample, this clone turned up once. V and J are TRBV5-4 and TRBJ2-1; 10 nucleotides align to TRBD1. The CDR3 covers 19 residues. V was pared by 3 bases and J by 7 bases, with 19 bases of the junction left unmatched. CDR1 and CDR2 (germline): SGHNT, YYREEE (reference sequence). DNA for the CDR3: TGTGCCAGCAGCTACCGATACTCCCGGGACAGGGGTTGGAAGAATGAGCAGTTCTTC. This gives the protein CASSYRYSRDRGWKNEQFF.

This clone was counted between two and nine times. The V gene is TRBV7-2, the J gene TRBJ1-5; tentative D call: TRBD1 (6 bases). The CDR3 length is 14 residues. Trimming cost V 5 bases and J 1 base, with 9 bases left between them. The germline gives CDR1 SGHTA, CDR2 FQGNSA. This chain's CDR3 is CASSQQGSNQPQHF. CDR3 DNA: TGTGCCAGCAGCCAACAGGGAAGCAATCAGCCCCAGCATTTT.

The rearrangement joins TRBV30 to TRBJ2-2; 10 bases fit TRBD1. The CDR3 is 18 residues long. The germline gives CDR1 GTSNPN, CDR2 SVGIG (reference sequence). Germline trimming cut 8 bases from V and 0 bases from J; bases unmatched to any gene: 15. CDR3 residues: CARLVDRGIMPNTGELFF. CDR3 in DNA: TGTGCCCGCTTAGTGGACAGGGGGATTATGCCGAACACCGGGGAGCTGTTTTTT.